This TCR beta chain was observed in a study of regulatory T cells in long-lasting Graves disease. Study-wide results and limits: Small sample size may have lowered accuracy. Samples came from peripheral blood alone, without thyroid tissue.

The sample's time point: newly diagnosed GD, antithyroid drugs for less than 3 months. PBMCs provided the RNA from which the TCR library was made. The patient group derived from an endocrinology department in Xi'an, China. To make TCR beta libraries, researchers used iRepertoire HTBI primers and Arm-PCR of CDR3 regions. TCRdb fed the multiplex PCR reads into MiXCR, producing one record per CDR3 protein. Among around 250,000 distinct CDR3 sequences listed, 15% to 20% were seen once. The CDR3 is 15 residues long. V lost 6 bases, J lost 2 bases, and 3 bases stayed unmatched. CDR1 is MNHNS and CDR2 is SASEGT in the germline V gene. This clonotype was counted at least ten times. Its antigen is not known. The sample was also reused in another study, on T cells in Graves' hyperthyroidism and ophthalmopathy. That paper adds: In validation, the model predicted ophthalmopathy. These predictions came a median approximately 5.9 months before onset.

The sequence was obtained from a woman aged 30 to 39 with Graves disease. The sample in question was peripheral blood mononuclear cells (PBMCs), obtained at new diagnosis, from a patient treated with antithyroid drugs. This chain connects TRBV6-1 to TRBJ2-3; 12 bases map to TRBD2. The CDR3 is CASSRLAGDTDTQYF. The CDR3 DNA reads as TGTGCCAGCAGCCGACTAGCGGGGGACACAGATACGCAGTATTTT.